A single sample gave rise to the 2 T cell receptor beta chains below, sequenced in a study of technical replicates of blood from a few donors (dated by TCRdb to 2017 to 2019). The method was the immunoSEQ multiplex PCR assay. TCRdb limited this immuneACCESS table to in-frame rearrangements with V and J called. A share of clones is missing; checked studies link under half to unresolved V genes, and the rest is unexplained. The sample yields 75,000 to 95,000 clones; approximately 94% were counted once. The ten largest clones represent less than 0.3% of the sample. The sequenced sample was T cells isolated from PBMCs. The receptors come from a human donor in good health.

The V and J genes are TRBV5-1 and TRBJ2-5, with D perhaps TRBD1 (5 bases). This CDR3 region has 14 residues. CDR1 is SGHRS, CDR2 YFSETQ, per germline. The V gene lost 0 bases and the J gene lost 0 bases, with 6 bases spanning the gap. CDR3 in amino acids: CASSLAGHQETQYF. DNA of the CDR3: TGCGCCAGCAGCTTGGCAGGGCACCAAGAGACCCAGTACTTC.

In this sample, this clone turned up a few times. This chain uses TRBV4-1 with TRBJ1-5, with D uncertain. This CDR3 region has 17 residues. The germline V and J ends were trimmed by 1 base and 5 bases, with 18 bases remaining between them. Germline values: CDR1 MGHRA, CDR2 YSYEKL. CDR3 nucleotide sequence: TGCGCCAGCAGCCAAGGGGGTTACTGGACGGGATATCAGCCCCAGCATTTT. It specifies CASSQGGYWTGYQPQHF.